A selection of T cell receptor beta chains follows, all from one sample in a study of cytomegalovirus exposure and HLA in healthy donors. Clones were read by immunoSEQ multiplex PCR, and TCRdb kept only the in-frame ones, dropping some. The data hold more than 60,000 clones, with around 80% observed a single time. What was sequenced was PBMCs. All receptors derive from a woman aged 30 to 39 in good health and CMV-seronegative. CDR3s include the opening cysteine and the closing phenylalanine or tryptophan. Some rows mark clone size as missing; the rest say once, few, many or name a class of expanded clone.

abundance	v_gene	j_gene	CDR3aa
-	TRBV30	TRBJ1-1	CAWSVGWGSEDTEAFF
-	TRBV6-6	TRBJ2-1	CASGPYNEQFF
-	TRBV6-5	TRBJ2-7	CASSRLAGVGYEQYF
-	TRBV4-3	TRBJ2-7	CASSREQGSYEQYF
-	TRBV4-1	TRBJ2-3	CASSQGPARADTQYF
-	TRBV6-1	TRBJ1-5	CASSHRGSNQPQHF
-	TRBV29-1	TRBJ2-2	CSVRQNTGELFF
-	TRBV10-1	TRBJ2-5	CASSESGGFETQYF
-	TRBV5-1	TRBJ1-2	CASSLDGEIYGYTF
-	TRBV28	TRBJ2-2	CASSGTGGGSGELFF
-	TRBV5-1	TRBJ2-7	CASSRLAGDLEQYF
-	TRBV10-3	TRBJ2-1	CATSSGMDEQFF
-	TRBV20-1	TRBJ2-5	CSATGETQYF
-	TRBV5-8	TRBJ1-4	CASSLRVDEKLFF
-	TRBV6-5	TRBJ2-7	CASRGLGTFVGEQYF
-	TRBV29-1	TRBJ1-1	CSVETGQNTEAFF
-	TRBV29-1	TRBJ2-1	CSAGLAGGFEQFF
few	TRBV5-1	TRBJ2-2	CASSPGGAGANTGELFF